These 6 T cell receptor beta chains originate from one sample sequenced in a study of cytomegalovirus exposure and HLA in healthy donors. PCR used 60 Vbeta primers and 13 Jbeta primers. Method: immunoSEQ multiplex PCR; TCRdb's copy keeps in-frame clones and lacks some. The sample includes about 100,000 clones, under 80% of them seen just once. The material sequenced was PBMCs. The receptors were gathered from a man aged 50-60 years in good health and CMV-seropositive.

The chain uses TRBV12-5 and TRBJ2-1, with 9 positions matching TRBD1. The V gene's germline CDR1 is LGHNT and CDR2 FRNRAP. CDR3 length equals 15 residues. V lost 6 bases and J lost 9; bases outside the gene matches: 12. CDR3 coding DNA: TGTGCTAGTGGATTGCCCGGGACAGGGATACGTGAGCAGTTCTTC. The encoded protein is CASGLPGTGIREQFF.

This chain uses TRBV7-2 with TRBJ2-7, with D tentatively TRBD2 (5 bases). Trimming cost V 3 bases and J 2 bases, with 17 bases left between them. CDR3 length: 16 amino acids. Germline lookup yields CDR1 SGHTA and CDR2 FQGNSA. Here the CDR3 DNA reads TGTGCCAGCAGCTTCGGACTCACCGCCCGGACCTACGAGCAGTACTTC. This encodes CASSFGLTARTYEQYF.

In this sample, this clone turned up once. The chain recombines TRBV30 with TRBJ1-5; no definite D call. Germline V gene data show CDR1 as GTSNPN and CDR2 as SVGIG (reference sequence). Trimming took 5 bases from V and 2 from J, leaving 16 bases between them. This CDR3 is 15 amino acids long. The CDR3 protein is CAWGFPRLGNQPQHF. The CDR3 DNA is TGTGCCTGGGGCTTCCCACGTTTGGGCAATCAGCCCCAGCATTTT.

This chain joins TRBV5-6 and TRBJ1-2; tentatively, D is TRBD1 (5 bases). The CDR3 covers 12 residues. The V and J ends lost 0 bases and 8 bases respectively, with 8 bases between them. Germline V lookup: CDR1 SGHDT, CDR2 YYEEEE. The CDR3 region has the DNA TGTGCCAGCAGCTTGGCCGGGGGGGGCTACACCTTC. Translating gives CASSLAGGGYTF. The entire variable domain, with the rest obtained from reference TRBV5-6 and TRBJ1-2, is as follows: DAGVTQSPTHLIKTRGQQVTLRCSPKSGHDTVSWYQQALGQGPQFIFQYYEEEERQRGNFPDRFSGHQFPNYSSELNVNALLLGDSALYLCASSLAGGGYTFGSGTRLTVV.

The chain uses TRBV7-6 and TRBJ2-1, with TRBD1 matching 7 bases. The CDR3 contains 16 residues. Germline assignment: CDR1 SGHVS and CDR2 FNYEAQ. J gave up 9 bases and V 2 bases, and 13 bases lay outside the gene matches. CDR3 coding DNA: TGTGCCAGCAGCTTAATCTCCGCCAGGGGGTCCAGTGAGCAGTTCTTC. Amino acid sequence: CASSLISARGSSEQFF.

This chain connects TRBV11-2 to TRBJ2-1; the match to TRBD2 covers 11 bases. The CDR3 sequence is 16 residues long. Per germline, CDR1 SGHAT and CDR2 FQNNGV. The trim removed 6 bases at V and 0 bases at J, leaving 4 bases unmatched. The CDR3 sequence is CASRALAGDSYNEQFF. CDR3 DNA sequence: TGTGCCAGCAGGGCACTAGCGGGGGACTCCTACAATGAGCAGTTCTTC.